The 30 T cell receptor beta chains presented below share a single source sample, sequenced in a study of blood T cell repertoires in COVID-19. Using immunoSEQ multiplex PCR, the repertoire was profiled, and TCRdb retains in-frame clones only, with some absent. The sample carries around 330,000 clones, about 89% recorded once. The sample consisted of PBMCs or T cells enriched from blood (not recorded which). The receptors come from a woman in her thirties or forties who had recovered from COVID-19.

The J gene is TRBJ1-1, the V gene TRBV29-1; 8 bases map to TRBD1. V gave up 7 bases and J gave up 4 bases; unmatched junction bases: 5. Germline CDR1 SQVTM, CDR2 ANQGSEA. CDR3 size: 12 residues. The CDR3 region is CSDGQGGTEAFF. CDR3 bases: TGCAGCGACGGACAGGGCGGCACTGAAGCTTTCTTT.

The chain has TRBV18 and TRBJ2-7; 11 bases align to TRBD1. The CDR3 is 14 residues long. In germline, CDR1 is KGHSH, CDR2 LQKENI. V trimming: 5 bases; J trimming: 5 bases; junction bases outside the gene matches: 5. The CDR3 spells CASSAGTGGNEQYF. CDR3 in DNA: TGTGCCAGCTCAGCAGGGACAGGGGGAAACGAGCAGTACTTC.

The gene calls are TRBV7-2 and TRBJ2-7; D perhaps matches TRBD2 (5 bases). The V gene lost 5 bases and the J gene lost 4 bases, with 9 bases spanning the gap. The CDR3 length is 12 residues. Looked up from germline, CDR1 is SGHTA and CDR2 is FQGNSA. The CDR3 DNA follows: TGTGCCAGCAGCGCGGACTTATACGAGCAGTACTTC. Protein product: CASSADLYEQYF.

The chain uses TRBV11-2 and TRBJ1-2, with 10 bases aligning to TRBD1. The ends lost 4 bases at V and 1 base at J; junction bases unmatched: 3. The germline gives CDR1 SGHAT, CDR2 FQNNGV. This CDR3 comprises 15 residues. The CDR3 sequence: CASSSGQGGNYGYTF. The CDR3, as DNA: TGTGCCAGCAGCTCAGGACAGGGGGGTAACTATGGCTACACCTTC.

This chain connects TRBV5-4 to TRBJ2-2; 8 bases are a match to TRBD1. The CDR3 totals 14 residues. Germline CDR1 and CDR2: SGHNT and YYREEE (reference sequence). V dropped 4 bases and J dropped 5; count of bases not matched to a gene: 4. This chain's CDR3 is CASSRDRSTGELFF. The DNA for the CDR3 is TGTGCCAGCAGCAGGGACAGGAGTACCGGGGAGCTGTTTTTT.

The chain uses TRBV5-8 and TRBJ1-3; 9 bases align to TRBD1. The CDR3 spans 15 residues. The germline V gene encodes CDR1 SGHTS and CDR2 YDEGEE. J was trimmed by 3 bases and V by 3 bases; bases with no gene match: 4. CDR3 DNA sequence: TGTGCCAGCAGCTGGAGGACAGGGGATGGAAACACCATATATTTT. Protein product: CASSWRTGDGNTIYF.

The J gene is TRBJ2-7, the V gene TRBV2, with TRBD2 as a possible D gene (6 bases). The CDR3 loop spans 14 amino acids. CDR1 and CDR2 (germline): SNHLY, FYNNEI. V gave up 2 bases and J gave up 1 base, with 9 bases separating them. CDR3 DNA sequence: TGTGCCAGCAGTGAACTTGGACTATCCTACGAGCAGTACTTC. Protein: CASSELGLSYEQYF.

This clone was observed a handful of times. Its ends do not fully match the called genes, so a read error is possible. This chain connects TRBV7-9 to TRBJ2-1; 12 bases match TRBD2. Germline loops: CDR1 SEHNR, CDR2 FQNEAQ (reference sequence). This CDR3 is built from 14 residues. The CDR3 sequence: CASSLAGGINEQFF. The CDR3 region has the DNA TGTGCCAGCAGCCTAGCGGGGGGGATCAATGAGCAGTTCTTC. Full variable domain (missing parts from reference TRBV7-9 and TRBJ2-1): DTGVSQNPRHKITKRGQNVTFRCDPISEHNRLYWYRQTLGQGPEFLTYFQNEAQLEKSRLLSDRFSAERPKGSFSTLEIQRTEQGDSAMYLCASSLAGGINEQFFGPGTRLTVL.

CDR3 residues: CASSPTGLDQPQHF. In DNA form, the CDR3 reads TGTGCCAGCAGTCCTACAGGGTTAGATCAGCCCCAGCATTTT. This chain uses TRBV6-6 with TRBJ1-5, with TRBD1 as a possible D gene (6 bases). Trimming took off 5 bases at V and 5 bases at J, with 13 bases between the two ends. The V gene's germline CDR1 is MNHNY and CDR2 SVGAGI (reference sequence). CDR3 size: 14 residues.

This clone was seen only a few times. The CDR3 spells CASSPGHTYGYTF. CDR3 DNA sequence: TGTGCCAGCAGTCCGGGACACACCTATGGCTACACCTTC. The chain uses TRBV2 and TRBJ1-2; TRBD1 is a possible D gene (6 bases). CDR1 is SNHLY, CDR2 FYNNEI, per germline. CDR3 length equals 13 residues. V was cut by 5 bases and J by 4 bases, with 11 bases left in between.

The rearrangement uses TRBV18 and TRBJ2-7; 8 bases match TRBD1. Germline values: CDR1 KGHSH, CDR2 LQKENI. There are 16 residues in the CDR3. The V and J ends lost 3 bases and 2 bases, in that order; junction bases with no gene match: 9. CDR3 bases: TGTGCCAGCTCACCGACGGGACAGGTATTACCCTACGAGCAGTACTTC. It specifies CASSPTGQVLPYEQYF. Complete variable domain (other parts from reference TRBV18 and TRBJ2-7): NAGVMQNPRHLVRRRGQEARLRCSPMKGHSHVYWYRQLPEEGLKFMVYLQKENIIDESGMPKERFSAEFPKEGPSILRIQQVVRGDSAAYFCASSPTGQVLPYEQYFGPGTRLTVT.

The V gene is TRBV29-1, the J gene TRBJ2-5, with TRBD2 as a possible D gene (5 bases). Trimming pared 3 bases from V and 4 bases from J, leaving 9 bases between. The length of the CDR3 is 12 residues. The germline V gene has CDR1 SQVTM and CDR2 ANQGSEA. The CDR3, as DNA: TGCAGCGTTGATGCCGGAGGAGAGACCCAGTACTTC. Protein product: CSVDAGGETQYF.

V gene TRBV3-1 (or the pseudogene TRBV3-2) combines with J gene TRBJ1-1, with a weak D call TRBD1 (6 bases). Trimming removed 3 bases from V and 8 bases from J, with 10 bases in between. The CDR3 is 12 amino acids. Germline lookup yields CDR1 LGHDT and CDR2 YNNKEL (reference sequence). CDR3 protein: CASSQAGTEAFF. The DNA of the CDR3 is TGTGCCAGCAGCCAGGCCGGGACAGAAGCTTTCTTT.

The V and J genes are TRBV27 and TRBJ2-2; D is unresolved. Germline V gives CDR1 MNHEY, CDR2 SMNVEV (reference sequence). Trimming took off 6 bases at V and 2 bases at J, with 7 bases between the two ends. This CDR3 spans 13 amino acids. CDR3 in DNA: TGTGCCAGCAGAAAGCGTAACACCGGGGAGCTGTTTTTT. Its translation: CASRKRNTGELFF.

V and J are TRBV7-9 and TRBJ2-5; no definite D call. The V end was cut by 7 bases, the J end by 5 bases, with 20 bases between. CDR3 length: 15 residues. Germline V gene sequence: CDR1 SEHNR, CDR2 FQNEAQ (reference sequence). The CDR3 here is CASNPPAPRGETQYF. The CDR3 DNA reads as TGTGCCAGCAACCCTCCCGCTCCTAGAGGTGAGACCCAGTACTTC.

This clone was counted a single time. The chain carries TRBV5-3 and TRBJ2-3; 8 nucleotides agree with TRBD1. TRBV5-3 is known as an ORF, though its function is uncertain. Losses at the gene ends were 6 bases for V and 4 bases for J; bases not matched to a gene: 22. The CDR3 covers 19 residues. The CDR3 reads CARIPPCRLSGGVSDTQYF. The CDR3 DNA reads TGTGCCAGAATCCCCCCCTGTAGGTTGTCAGGGGGCGTATCAGATACGCAGTATTTT.

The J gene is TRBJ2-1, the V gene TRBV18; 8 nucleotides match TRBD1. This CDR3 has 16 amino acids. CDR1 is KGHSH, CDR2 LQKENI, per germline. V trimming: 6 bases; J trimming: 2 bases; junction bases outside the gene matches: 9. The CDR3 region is CASSATGATTYNEQFF. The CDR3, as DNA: TGTGCCAGCTCCGCGACAGGGGCGACCACCTACAATGAGCAGTTCTTC.

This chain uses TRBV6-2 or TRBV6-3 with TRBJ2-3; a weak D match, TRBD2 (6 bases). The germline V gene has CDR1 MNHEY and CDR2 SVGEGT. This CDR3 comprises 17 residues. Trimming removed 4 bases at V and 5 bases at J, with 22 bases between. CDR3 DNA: TGTGCCAGCAGTTCGGGAATCTCGATGTACGGGGGAGATACGCAGTATTTT. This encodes CASSSGISMYGGDTQYF.

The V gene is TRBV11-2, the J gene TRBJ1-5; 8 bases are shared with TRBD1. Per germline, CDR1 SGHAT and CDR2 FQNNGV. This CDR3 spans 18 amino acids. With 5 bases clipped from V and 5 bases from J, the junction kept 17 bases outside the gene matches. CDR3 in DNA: TGTGCCAGCAGCGAAGGGCAGGGGGCAGGTAAAGAGGATCAGCCCCAGCATTTT. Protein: CASSEGQGAGKEDQPQHF. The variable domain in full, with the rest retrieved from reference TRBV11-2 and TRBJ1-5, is EAGVAQSPRYKIIEKRQSVAFWCNPISGHATLYWYQQILGQGPKLLIQFQNNGVVDDSQLPKDRFSAERLKGVDSTLKIQPAKLEDSAVYLCASSEGQGAGKEDQPQHFGDGTRLSIL.

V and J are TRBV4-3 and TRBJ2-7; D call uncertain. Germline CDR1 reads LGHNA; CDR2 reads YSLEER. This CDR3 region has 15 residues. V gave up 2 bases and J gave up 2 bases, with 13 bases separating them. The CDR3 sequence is CASSQYWRLTYEQYF. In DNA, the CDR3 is TGCGCCAGCAGCCAATACTGGCGGCTTACCTACGAGCAGTACTTC.

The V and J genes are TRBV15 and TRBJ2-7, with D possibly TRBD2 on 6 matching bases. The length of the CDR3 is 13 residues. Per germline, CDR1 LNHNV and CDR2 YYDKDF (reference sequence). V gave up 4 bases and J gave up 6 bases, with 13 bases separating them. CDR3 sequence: CATSNGRRSEQYF. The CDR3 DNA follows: TGTGCCACCAGCAACGGGAGAAGATCCGAGCAGTACTTC. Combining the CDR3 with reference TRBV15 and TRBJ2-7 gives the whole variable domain DAMVIQNPRYQVTQFGKPVTLSCSQTLNHNVMYWYQQKSSQAPKLLFHYYDKDFNNEADTPDNFQSRRPNTSFCFLDIRSPGLGDTAMYLCATSNGRRSEQYFGPGTRLTVT.

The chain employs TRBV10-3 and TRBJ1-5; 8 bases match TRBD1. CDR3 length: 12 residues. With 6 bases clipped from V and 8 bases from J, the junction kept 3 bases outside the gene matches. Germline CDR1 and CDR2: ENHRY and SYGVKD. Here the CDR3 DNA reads TGTGCCATCAGGGACAGGGAGGAGCCCCAGCATTTT. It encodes CAIRDREEPQHF.

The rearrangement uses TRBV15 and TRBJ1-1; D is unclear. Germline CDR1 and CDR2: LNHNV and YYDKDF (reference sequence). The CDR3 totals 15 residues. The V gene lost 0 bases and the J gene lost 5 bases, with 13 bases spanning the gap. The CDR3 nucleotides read TGTGCCACCAGCAGAGATCTAGGACCGGGGACTGAAGCTTTCTTT. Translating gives CATSRDLGPGTEAFF.

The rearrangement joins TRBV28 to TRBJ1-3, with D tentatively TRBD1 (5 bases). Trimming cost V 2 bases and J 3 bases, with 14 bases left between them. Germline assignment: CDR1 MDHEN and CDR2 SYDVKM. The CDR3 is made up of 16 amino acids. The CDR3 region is CASSLGGGGGGNTIYF. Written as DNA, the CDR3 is TGTGCCAGCAGTTTAGGTGGCGGGGGGGGTGGAAACACCATATATTTT.

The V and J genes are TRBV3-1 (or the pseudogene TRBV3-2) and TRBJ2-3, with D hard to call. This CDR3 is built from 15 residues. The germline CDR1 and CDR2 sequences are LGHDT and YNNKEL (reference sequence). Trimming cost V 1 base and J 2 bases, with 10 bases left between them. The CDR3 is CASSQAIHYTDTQYF. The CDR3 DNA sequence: TGTGCCAGCAGCCAAGCCATCCACTACACAGATACGCAGTATTTT.

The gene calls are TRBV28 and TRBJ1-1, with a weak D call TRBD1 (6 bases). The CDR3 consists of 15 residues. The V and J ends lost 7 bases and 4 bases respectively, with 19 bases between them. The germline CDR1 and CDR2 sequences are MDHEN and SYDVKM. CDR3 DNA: TGTGCCAGCACCGAACGATCAAGGGGGGGCACTGAAGCTTTCTTT. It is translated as CASTERSRGGTEAFF.

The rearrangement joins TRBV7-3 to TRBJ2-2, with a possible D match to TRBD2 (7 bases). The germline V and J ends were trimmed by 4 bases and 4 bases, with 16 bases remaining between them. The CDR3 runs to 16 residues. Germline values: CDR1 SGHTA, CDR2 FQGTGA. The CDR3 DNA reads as TGTGCCAGCAGCTCCCCCGGGGGGCTCGGCACCGGGGAGCTGTTTTTT. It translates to CASSSPGGLGTGELFF. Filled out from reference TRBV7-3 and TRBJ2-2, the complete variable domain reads GAGVSQTPSNKVTEKGKYVELRCDPISGHTALYWYRQSLGQGPEFLIYFQGTGAADDSGLPNDRFFAVRPEGSVSTLKIQRTERGDSAVYLCASSSPGGLGTGELFFGEGSRLTVL.

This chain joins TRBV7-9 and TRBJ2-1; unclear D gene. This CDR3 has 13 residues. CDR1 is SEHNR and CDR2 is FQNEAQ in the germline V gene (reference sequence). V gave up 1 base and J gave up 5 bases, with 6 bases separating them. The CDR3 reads CASSLGADNEQFF. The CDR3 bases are TGTGCCAGCAGCTTAGGGGCAGACAATGAGCAGTTCTTC. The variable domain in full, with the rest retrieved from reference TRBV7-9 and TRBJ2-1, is DTGVSQNPRHKITKRGQNVTFRCDPISEHNRLYWYRQTLGQGPEFLTYFQNEAQLEKSRLLSDRFSAERPKGSFSTLEIQRTEQGDSAMYLCASSLGADNEQFFGPGTRLTVL.

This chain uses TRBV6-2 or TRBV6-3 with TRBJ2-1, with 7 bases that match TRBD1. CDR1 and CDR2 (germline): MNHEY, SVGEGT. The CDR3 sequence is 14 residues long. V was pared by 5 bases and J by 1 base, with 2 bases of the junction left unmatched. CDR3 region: CASSVDRSYNEQFF. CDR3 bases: TGTGCCAGCAGTGTGGACAGGTCCTACAATGAGCAGTTCTTC.

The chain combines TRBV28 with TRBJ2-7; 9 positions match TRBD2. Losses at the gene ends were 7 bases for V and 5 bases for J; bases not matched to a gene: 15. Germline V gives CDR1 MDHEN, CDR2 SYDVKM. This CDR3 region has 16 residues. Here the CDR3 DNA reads TGTGCCAGCACCCCGGTAAGGCTAGCGGGACTCAACGAGCAGTACTTC. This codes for CASTPVRLAGLNEQYF.